The 10 T cell receptor beta chains below come from one sample, sequenced in a study of OX40 agonist ivuxolimab in advanced cancers. Only in-frame clones appear in the TCRdb table, and some are missing; sequencing was by immunoSEQ multiplex PCR. Among around 70,000 clones listed, around 85% were seen once. The sample here was CD4+ or CD8+ T cells sorted from blood, taken in a trial of the OX40 agonist ivuxolimab. Source of these receptors: an adult with an advanced solid tumor such as melanoma, head and neck, liver or kidney cancer.

V usage is TRBV27 and J usage is TRBJ2-6, with 10 bases aligning to TRBD1. This CDR3 region has 17 residues. V was clipped by 5 bases and J by 4 bases; unmatched bases: 8. Germline loops: CDR1 MNHEY, CDR2 SMNVEV (reference sequence). The CDR3 DNA follows: TGTGCCAGCAGTCGGGGACAGGGGACCTCCGGGGCCAACGTCCTGACTTTC. Translating gives CASSRGQGTSGANVLTF.

The CDR3 bases are TGTGCCAGCAGCAAACGCGGGGCACTAGGGAACACTGAAGCTTTCTTT. Its translation is CASSKRGALGNTEAFF. The rearrangement links TRBV21-1 to TRBJ1-1. TRBV21-1 is a known pseudogene. CDR3 length equals 16 residues.

The rearrangement links TRBV5-1 to TRBJ1-3, with D uncertain. CDR1 is SGHRS, CDR2 YFSETQ, per germline. V lost 0 bases to trimming and J lost 0 bases, with 13 bases between them. The CDR3 totals 17 residues. The DNA of the CDR3 is TGCGCCAGCAGCTTGGTAGGGTCGGGTGCCTCTGGAAACACCATATATTTT. The encoded protein is CASSLVGSGASGNTIYF.

The sample holds a few counts of this clone. The rearrangement joins TRBV19 to TRBJ2-1, with 8 bases aligning to TRBD1. Germline trimming cut 3 bases from V and 0 bases from J; bases unmatched to any gene: 10. The germline V gene has CDR1 LNHDA and CDR2 SQIVND (reference sequence). The CDR3 has 18 residues. The CDR3 region has the DNA TGTGCCAGTAGTATGAGACAGGGGTCTTTTAGCTCCTACAATGAGCAGTTCTTC. This sequence encodes CASSMRQGSFSSYNEQFF.

This chain connects TRBV5-6 to TRBJ1-2, with 7 bases identical to TRBD1. This CDR3 contains 13 residues. CDR1 is SGHDT and CDR2 is YYEEEE in the germline V gene. V shed 5 bases and J 8 bases; nucleotides not matched to a gene: 9. The CDR3 region has the DNA TGTGCCAGCAGATTCGACAGGGAAAGGGGCTACACCTTC. Protein product: CASRFDRERGYTF.

The V call is TRBV5-1, the J call TRBJ1-1; weak D call: TRBD1 (6 bases). The germline CDR1 and CDR2 sequences are SGHRS and YFSETQ. Between the trimmed V and J ends, which lost 0 bases and 6 bases, there was a span of 12 bases. This CDR3 is 14 amino acids long. CDR3 sequence (DNA): TGCGCCAGCAGCTTGGATGGGGGGCGCGCTGAAGCTTTCTTT. This translates into CASSLDGGRAEAFF.

This clone was observed once. The chain carries TRBV19 and TRBJ1-6; 11 bases fit TRBD1. V lost 7 bases to trimming and J lost 5 bases; unmatched junction nucleotides: 7. Looked up from germline, CDR1 is LNHDA and CDR2 is SQIVND (reference sequence). This CDR3 has 16 residues. The CDR3 protein is CASNPGQGANNSPLHF. DNA of the CDR3: TGTGCCAGTAACCCAGGACAGGGGGCTAATAATTCACCCCTCCACTTT.

This clone was recorded once. This rearrangement joins TRBV29-1 to TRBJ1-5; 9 bases align to TRBD1. V trimming: 6 bases; J trimming: 5 bases; junction bases outside the gene matches: 2. The CDR3 has 12 residues. Germline V CDR1 and CDR2: SQVTM, ANQGSEA. Written as DNA, the CDR3 is TGCAGCGTGCGGACAGGGGATCAGCCCCAGCATTTT. Translating gives CSVRTGDQPQHF. The whole variable domain, remainder taken from reference TRBV29-1 and TRBJ1-5, is SAVISQKPSRDICQRGTSLTIQCQVDSQVTMMFWYRQQPGQSLTLIATANQGSEATYESGFVIDKFPISRPNLTFSTLTVSNMSPEDSSIYLCSVRTGDQPQHFGDGTRLSIL.

The chain combines TRBV5-1 with TRBJ1-2; 7 nucleotides line up with TRBD1. There are 14 residues in the CDR3. Germline CDR1 is SGHRS and CDR2 is YFSETQ. Trimming removed 4 bases from V and 4 bases from J; junction bases left unmatched: 7. This CDR3 reads CASSPDRAVYGYTF. DNA of the CDR3: TGCGCCAGCAGCCCAGACAGGGCCGTCTATGGCTACACCTTC. The full variable domain, rest sourced from reference TRBV5-1 and TRBJ1-2, is KAGVTQTPRYLIKTRGQQVTLSCSPISGHRSVSWYQQTPGQGLQFLFEYFSETQRNKGNFPGRFSGRQFSNSRSEMNVSTLELGDSALYLCASSPDRAVYGYTFGSGTRLTVV.

The chain couples TRBV19 to TRBJ1-2; 8 bases align to TRBD1. CDR3 size: 15 residues. Germline CDR1 LNHDA, CDR2 SQIVND (reference sequence). V lost 4 bases to trimming and J lost 2 bases; unmatched junction nucleotides: 6. The CDR3 region is CASSREPGGNYGYTF. DNA for the CDR3: TGTGCCAGTAGTAGGGAGCCAGGGGGCAACTATGGCTACACCTTC.